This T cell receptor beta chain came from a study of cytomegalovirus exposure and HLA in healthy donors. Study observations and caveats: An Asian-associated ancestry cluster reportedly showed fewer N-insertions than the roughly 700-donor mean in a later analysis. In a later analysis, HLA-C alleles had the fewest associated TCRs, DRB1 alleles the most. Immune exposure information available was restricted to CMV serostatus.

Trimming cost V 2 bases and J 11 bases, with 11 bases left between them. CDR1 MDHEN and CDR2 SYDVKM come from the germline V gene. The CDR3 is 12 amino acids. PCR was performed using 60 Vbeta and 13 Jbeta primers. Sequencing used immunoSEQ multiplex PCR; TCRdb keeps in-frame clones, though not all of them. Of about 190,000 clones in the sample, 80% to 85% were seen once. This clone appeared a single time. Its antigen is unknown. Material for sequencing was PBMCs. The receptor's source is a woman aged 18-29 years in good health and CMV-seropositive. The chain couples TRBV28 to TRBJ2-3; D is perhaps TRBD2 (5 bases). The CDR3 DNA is TGTGCCAGCAGTTTAACGGTCGGGGAGCAGTATTTT. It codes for CASSLTVGEQYF.